These 12 T cell receptor beta chains share one sample of origin, sequenced in a study of cytomegalovirus exposure and HLA in healthy donors. In the PCR, 60 Vbeta and 13 Jbeta primers were used. TCRdb's table, derived via immunoSEQ multiplex PCR, lists solely in-frame clones and lacks some. The table records 100,000 to 150,000 clones, approximately 78% of them present only once. The sequenced sample was PBMCs. The receptors were gathered from a man aged 25 to 40 in good health and CMV-seropositive.

The chain joins TRBV23-1 to TRBJ2-7; 8 nucleotides agree with TRBD1. TRBV23-1 is an ORF; its function is uncertain. With V trimmed by 6 bases and J by 2 bases, 6 bases remained unmatched. This CDR3 region has 14 residues. The CDR3 DNA follows: TGCGCCAGCAGGGGCCGGGACAGGACCTACGAGCAGTACTTC. It translates to CASRGRDRTYEQYF.

V gene TRBV19 combines with J gene TRBJ2-2; no definite D call. V gave up 3 bases and J gave up 5 bases, with 7 bases separating them. The CDR3 runs to 13 residues. CDR1 and CDR2 (germline): LNHDA, SQIVND (reference sequence). CDR3 protein: CASSMSLTGELFF. In DNA, the CDR3 is TGTGCCAGTAGTATGTCTTTAACCGGGGAGCTGTTTTTT.

This sequence joins TRBV2 and TRBJ2-6; 7 bases line up with TRBD1. CDR1 and CDR2 from the germline V gene are SNHLY and FYNNEI. The CDR3 covers 16 residues. V lost 5 bases, J lost 1 base, and 5 bases stayed unmatched. CDR3 sequence (DNA): TGTGCCAGCAGTCTGACAGGGCCTTCTGGGGCCAACGTCCTGACTTTC. Encoded protein: CASSLTGPSGANVLTF.

This rearrangement joins TRBV5-5 to TRBJ2-5, with TRBD2 as a possible D gene (5 bases). Germline-derived CDR1 and CDR2 are SGHKS and YYEKEE (reference sequence). The V end lost 4 bases, the J end lost 2 bases, and 15 bases lay between the germline ends. This CDR3 is built from 15 residues. The CDR3 spells CASSLRARGQETQYF. The CDR3, as DNA: TGTGCCAGCAGCCTACGAGCCCGGGGACAAGAGACCCAGTACTTC.

This clone was seen more than once but under ten times. The V call is TRBV25-1, the J call TRBJ1-1, with 9 bases identical to TRBD1. The V and J ends lost 1 base and 5 bases, in that order; junction bases with no gene match: 5. The V gene's germline CDR1 is MGHDK and CDR2 SYGVNS. This CDR3 contains 15 residues. The CDR3 region is CASSEWRQGVTEAFF. CDR3 DNA sequence: TGTGCCAGCAGTGAATGGCGACAGGGGGTTACTGAAGCTTTCTTT. Full variable domain (missing parts from reference TRBV25-1 and TRBJ1-1): EADIYQTPRYLVIGTGKKITLECSQTMGHDKMYWYQQDPGMELHLIHYSYGVNSTEKGDLSSESTVSRIRTEHFPLTLESARPSHTSQYLCASSEWRQGVTEAFFGQGTRLTVV.

The chain is built from TRBV29-1 and TRBJ2-5; 12 nucleotides agree with TRBD2. The CDR3 is 13 residues long. Germline-derived CDR1 and CDR2 are SQVTM and ANQGSEA. V dropped 7 bases and J dropped 5; count of bases not matched to a gene: 5. The CDR3, as DNA: TGCAGCGGACTAGCGGGGGCGCCCGAGACCCAGTACTTC. Amino acid sequence: CSGLAGAPETQYF.

This clone was seen only a few times. The V gene is TRBV14, the J gene TRBJ2-7; D gene ambiguous. The V and J ends lost 5 bases and 4 bases respectively, with 12 bases between them. The CDR3 runs 13 residues. Germline V CDR1 and CDR2: SGHDN, FVKESK. CDR3 DNA: TGTGCCAGCAGCTCAAGCGTCCTTTACGAGCAGTACTTC. Amino acid sequence: CASSSSVLYEQYF.

This clone was counted only a few times. This sequence joins TRBV30 and TRBJ1-4, with 8 bases aligning to TRBD1. Trimming at V came to 2 bases and at J to 6 bases, leaving 5 bases not matched to a gene. CDR3 length: 14 amino acids. The germline V gene has CDR1 GTSNPN and CDR2 SVGIG (reference sequence). The CDR3 DNA follows: TGTGCCTGGAGTCCTCCGGGACAGGATGAAAAACTGTTTTTT. It translates to CAWSPPGQDEKLFF.

This sequence joins TRBV2 and TRBJ1-1; TRBD1 aligns across 9 bases. CDR3 size: 11 residues. V was pared by 6 bases and J by 11 bases, with 4 bases of the junction left unmatched. Per the germline V gene, CDR1 is SNHLY and CDR2 is FYNNEI. This CDR3 is CASRPTGGAFF. CDR3 DNA sequence: TGTGCCAGCAGACCGACAGGGGGGGCTTTCTTT.

The CDR3 sequence: CASRYGGTDTQYF. The CDR3 region has the DNA TGTGCCAGCAGATACGGAGGGACAGATACGCAGTATTTT. The chain uses TRBV7-2 and TRBJ2-3, with TRBD2 as a possible D gene (6 bases). Trimming stripped 6 bases from V and 3 bases from J, with 10 bases between. The CDR3 loop spans 13 amino acids. Per germline, CDR1 SGHTA and CDR2 FQGNSA.

The chain recombines TRBV18 with TRBJ1-1; 8 bases are a match to TRBD1. V gave up 6 bases and J gave up 4 bases; unmatched junction bases: 7. Germline-derived CDR1 and CDR2 are KGHSH and LQKENI. The CDR3 has 14 amino acids. CDR3 sequence: CASSRAGGVTEAFF. The DNA of the CDR3 is TGTGCCAGCTCGCGAGCAGGGGGCGTCACTGAAGCTTTCTTT.

The chain employs TRBV4-3 and TRBJ2-2; D is uncertain. CDR3 size: 15 residues. Looked up from germline, CDR1 is LGHNA and CDR2 is YSLEER. Trimming took off 0 bases at V and 6 bases at J, with 11 bases between the two ends. Here the CDR3 DNA reads TGCGCCAGCAGCCAAGATTGGTCGTCAGCCGGGGAGCTGTTTTTT. Its protein is CASSQDWSSAGELFF.